The T cell receptor beta chain described here comes from a study of blood T cell repertoires in COVID-19. Study overall: There were acute and convalescent COVID-19 samples, and they came from the United States, Italy and Spain. PBMCs, B-cell-depleted T cells, or T cells were the source of the cDNA or gDNA that made up the material.

Authors' processing steps: The authors estimated nucleated cell counts from reference gene primer amplification. Profiled with immunoSEQ multiplex PCR; TCRdb holds only in-frame clones, not every one. The DNA was the basis for D and trimming; V, J and clone size are from that table. Of about 44,000 clones in the sample, approximately 88% were seen once. This clone appeared a single time. CDR1 and CDR2 from the germline V gene are SGHNT and YYREEE (reference sequence). The length of the CDR3 is 16 residues. V gave up 3 bases and J gave up 2 bases; unmatched junction bases: 8. The sample taken for sequencing was peripheral blood. The chain recombines TRBV5-4 with TRBJ2-3; TRBD2 matches at 8 bases. The sequence was collected from a woman aged 35 to 49 with acute or convalescent COVID-19. The CDR3 here is CASSSPGTRATDTQYF. The CDR3 DNA reads as TGTGCCAGCAGCTCACCCGGGACTAGAGCCACAGATACGCAGTATTTT.